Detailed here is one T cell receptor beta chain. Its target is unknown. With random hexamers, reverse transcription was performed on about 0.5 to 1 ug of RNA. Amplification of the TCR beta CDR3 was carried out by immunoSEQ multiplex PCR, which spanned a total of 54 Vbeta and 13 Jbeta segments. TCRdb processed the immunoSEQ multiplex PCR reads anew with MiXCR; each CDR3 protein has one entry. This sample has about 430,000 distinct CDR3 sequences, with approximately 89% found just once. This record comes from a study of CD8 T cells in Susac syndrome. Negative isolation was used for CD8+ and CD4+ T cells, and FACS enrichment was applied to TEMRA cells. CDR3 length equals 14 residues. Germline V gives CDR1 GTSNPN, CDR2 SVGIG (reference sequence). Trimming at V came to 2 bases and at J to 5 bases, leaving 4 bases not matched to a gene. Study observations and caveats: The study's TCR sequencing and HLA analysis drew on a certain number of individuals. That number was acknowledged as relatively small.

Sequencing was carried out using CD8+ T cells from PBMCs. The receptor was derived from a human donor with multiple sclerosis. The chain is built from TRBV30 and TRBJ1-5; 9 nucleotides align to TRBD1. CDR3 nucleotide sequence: TGTGCCTGGAGTTCGGGACAGGGCGATCAGCCCCAGCATTTT. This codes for CAWSSGQGDQPQHF.